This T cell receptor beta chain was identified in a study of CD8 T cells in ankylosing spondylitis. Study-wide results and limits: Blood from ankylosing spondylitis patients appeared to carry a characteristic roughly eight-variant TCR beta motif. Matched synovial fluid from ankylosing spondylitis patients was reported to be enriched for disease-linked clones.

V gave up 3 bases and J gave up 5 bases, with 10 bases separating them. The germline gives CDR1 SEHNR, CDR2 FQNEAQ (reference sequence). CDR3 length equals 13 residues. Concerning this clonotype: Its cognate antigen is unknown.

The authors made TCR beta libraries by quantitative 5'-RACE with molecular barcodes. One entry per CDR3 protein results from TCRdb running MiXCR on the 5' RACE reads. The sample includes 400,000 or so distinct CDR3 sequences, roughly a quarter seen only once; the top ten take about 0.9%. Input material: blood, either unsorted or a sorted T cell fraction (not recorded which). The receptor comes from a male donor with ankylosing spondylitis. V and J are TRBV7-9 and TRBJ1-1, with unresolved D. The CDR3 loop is CASSFSVETEAFF. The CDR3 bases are TGTGCCAGCAGCTTTTCAGTCGAGACTGAAGCTTTCTTT.